The TCR beta chain described here comes from a study of blood T cell repertoires in COVID-19. Study context: Nucleic acid was either cDNA or gDNA, and it came from T cells, B-cell-depleted T cells, or PBMCs.

A few counts support this clone. The germline CDR1 and CDR2 sequences are LNHDA and SQIVND (reference sequence). J was trimmed by 3 bases and V by 7 bases; bases with no gene match: 12. CDR3 length equals 17 residues. Measured with immunoSEQ multiplex PCR; TCRdb has only the in-frame clones, and not every one. The table includes around 270,000 clones, about nine tenths detected once. The chain has TRBV19 and TRBJ1-1; 12 nucleotides line up with TRBD1. This clonotype was sampled from a man between 60 and 75 years old who had recovered from COVID-19. Source material: peripheral blood. The CDR3 region has the DNA TGTGCCAGTACCTCCTTGGGACAGGGGGCGCGGGACACTGAAGCTTTCTTT. This sequence encodes CASTSLGQGARDTEAFF.